This TCR beta chain derives from a study of response to subunit inactivated influenza vaccine. Overall study findings and caveats: It was the authors' suggestion that each seasonal influenza vaccination recruits few new T cells.

As to this clonotype: What it recognizes is unknown.

Via MiXCR, TCRdb re-called the RT-PCR reads, giving one row per CDR3 protein. The table lists hundreds of thousands of distinct CDR3 sequences, less than 10% of them singletons, with 13% in the top ten. This CDR3 has 14 residues. The ends were cut back, 1 base at V and 2 bases at J, with 9 bases in the middle. The germline V gene encodes CDR1 LNHDA and CDR2 SQIVND (reference sequence). The chain recombines TRBV19 with TRBJ2-7; TRBD1 might be the D (6 bases). The TCR was taken from a man aged 50 to 69 who received an inactivated influenza vaccine. The material was PBMCs from blood, obtained less than 30 months after vaccination. For the CDR3, the DNA is TGTGCCAGTAGTATAGGTCACAGGGCCTACGAGCAGTACTTC. Encoded protein: CASSIGHRAYEQYF. Full variable domain (remainder filled in from reference TRBV19 and TRBJ2-7): DGGITQSPKYLFRKEGQNVTLSCEQNLNHDAMYWYRQDPGQGLRLIYYSQIVNDFQKGDIAEGYSVSREKKESFPLTVTSAQKNPTAFYLCASSIGHRAYEQYFGPGTRLTVT.